This entry concerns a single T cell receptor (beta chain). Its antigen is still unknown. These data belong to a study of cytomegalovirus exposure and HLA in healthy donors. Study-wide points: Cytomegalovirus association was listed for 170 or so TCR beta chains. A cluster of highly shared sequence variants was likely a sequencing artifact. A missense DCLRE1C variant was associated with V- and J-gene trimming of TCR beta chains in a later analysis, and an independent cohort replicated the association.

The PCR ran on 60 Vbeta and 13 Jbeta primers. Here immunoSEQ multiplex PCR was the method, and the copy in TCRdb shows in-frame clones only, minus some. The sample's table shows roughly 88,000 clones. V dropped 5 bases and J dropped 14 bases, with 18 bases sitting between them. Germline V gives CDR1 DFQATT, CDR2 SNEGSKA (reference sequence). The CDR3 consists of 11 residues. The donors (healthy individuals) were bone marrow donors. This rearrangement joins TRBV20-1 to TRBJ1-2; the D gene is possibly TRBD1 (6 bases). Sequenced: PBMCs. The source of this sequence is a man aged 50-59 years in good health and CMV-seropositive. As DNA, the CDR3 is TGCAGTGCTCTTCAGGAAGCAGGGACAACCTTC. It specifies CSALQEAGTTF.